This entry lists 18 T cell receptor beta chains sequenced from one sample in a study of blood T cell repertoires in COVID-19. Profiled with immunoSEQ multiplex PCR; TCRdb holds only in-frame clones, not every one. The table has over 150,000 clones, approximately 90% seen once; the top ten hold 4.5% to 5%. Material: peripheral blood. Source of these receptors: a young man with COVID-19, enrolled during active disease.

This clone has a handful of counts. The chain uses TRBV28 and TRBJ1-5; TRBD1 matches at 10 bases. CDR1 is MDHEN, CDR2 SYDVKM, per germline. The CDR3 sequence is 21 residues long. The trim removed 5 bases at V and 0 bases at J, leaving 19 bases unmatched. The CDR3 nucleotides read TGTGCCAGCAGTACCCGGGACAGGGGACGCGGGGGCCTATATAGCAATCAGCCCCAGCATTTT. Amino acid sequence: CASSTRDRGRGGLYSNQPQHF.

V is TRBV28 and J is TRBJ2-7; 8 bases line up with TRBD2. CDR3 size: 15 residues. Germline values: CDR1 MDHEN, CDR2 SYDVKM. The trim removed 5 bases at V and 0 bases at J, leaving 6 bases unmatched. CDR3 sequence (DNA): TGTGCCAGCAGTCAAACCAGCGGGAGCTCCTACGAGCAGTACTTC. Protein sequence: CASSQTSGSSYEQYF.

The chain is built from TRBV18 and TRBJ2-3; unclear D gene. The V and J ends lost 3 bases and 3 bases respectively, with 10 bases between them. There are 14 residues in the CDR3. CDR1 and CDR2 (germline): KGHSH, LQKENI. The CDR3 DNA sequence: TGTGCCAGCTCACCTACCACCGGGACAGATACGCAGTATTTT. As protein: CASSPTTGTDTQYF.

This chain connects TRBV7-9 to TRBJ2-2; no firm D call. The CDR3 covers 12 residues. With 4 bases removed from V and 5 bases from J, the gap between germline ends came to 5 bases. CDR1 and CDR2 (germline): SEHNR, FQNEAQ (reference sequence). The CDR3 protein is CASSSPTGELFF. CDR3 coding DNA: TGTGCCAGCAGCTCTCCTACCGGGGAGCTGTTTTTT. Full variable domain (missing parts from reference TRBV7-9 and TRBJ2-2): DTGVSQNPRHKITKRGQNVTFRCDPISEHNRLYWYRQTLGQGPEFLTYFQNEAQLEKSRLLSDRFSAERPKGSFSTLEIQRTEQGDSAMYLCASSSPTGELFFGEGSRLTVL.

The V call is TRBV4-3, the J call TRBJ1-6, with TRBD1 matching over 7 bases. Trimming took 0 bases from V and 5 from J; bases not matched to a gene: 4. The germline gives CDR1 LGHNA, CDR2 YSLEER. The CDR3 covers 16 residues. DNA of the CDR3: TGCGCCAGCAGCCAAGATTGGGGACAGAATAATTCACCCCTCCACTTT. Encoded protein: CASSQDWGQNNSPLHF.

The chain uses TRBV4-1 and TRBJ1-2; D is undetermined. The length of the CDR3 is 14 residues. The V gene lost 3 bases and the J gene lost 0 bases, with 8 bases spanning the gap. Germline V gives CDR1 MGHRA, CDR2 YSYEKL. DNA of the CDR3: TGCGCCAGCAGCCAGAGAGCCGCTAACTATGGCTACACCTTC. Translated, it gives CASSQRAANYGYTF.

The rearrangement joins TRBV28 to TRBJ1-5; TRBD1 matches 7 bases. The trim removed 2 bases at V and 1 base at J, leaving 5 bases unmatched. Germline CDR1 is MDHEN and CDR2 is SYDVKM. CDR3 length equals 16 residues. The CDR3 DNA is TGTGCCAGCAGTTTAGTCCGGGACAGCAGCAATCAGCCCCAGCATTTT. Translated: CASSLVRDSSNQPQHF.

The J gene is TRBJ2-1, the V gene TRBV19, with 15 bases lining up with TRBD2. Unmatched junction bases numbered 5, after V lost 4 bases and J lost 4 bases. Looked up from germline, CDR1 is LNHDA and CDR2 is SQIVND (reference sequence). The CDR3 spans 17 residues. CDR3 DNA: TGTGCCAGTAGTAGTCCCGGACTAGCGGGAGGGTACAATGAGCAGTTCTTC. Amino acids: CASSSPGLAGGYNEQFF.

This clone appeared once. V usage is TRBV28 and J usage is TRBJ2-7; 11 nucleotides align to TRBD2. Trimming at V came to 5 bases and at J to 7 bases, leaving 7 bases not matched to a gene. Germline CDR1 and CDR2: MDHEN and SYDVKM. The CDR3 consists of 14 residues. In DNA, the CDR3 is TGTGCCAGCAGTGGACTAGCGGGTCGCTGGGAGCAGTACTTC. Amino acid sequence: CASSGLAGRWEQYF.

The rearrangement joins TRBV30 to TRBJ1-4; possibly TRBD1 for D (5 bases). The V and J ends lost 2 bases and 8 bases respectively, with 12 bases between them. The CDR3 covers 13 residues. Germline-derived CDR1 and CDR2 are GTSNPN and SVGIG (reference sequence). CDR3: CAWSQGLGEKLFF. The CDR3 region has the DNA TGTGCCTGGAGTCAGGGTTTAGGAGAAAAACTGTTTTTT.

The J gene is TRBJ2-7, the V gene TRBV10-2; 8 nucleotides match TRBD2. The length of the CDR3 is 15 residues. The ends lost 3 bases at V and 3 bases at J; junction bases unmatched: 7. Germline V gene lookup returns CDR1 WSHSY and CDR2 SAAADI. This chain's CDR3 is CASSDLVAGSYEQYF. Here the CDR3 DNA reads TGCGCCAGCAGTGATTTGGTAGCGGGAAGCTACGAGCAGTACTTC.

The chain combines TRBV6-4 with TRBJ2-7; the D gene is possibly TRBD1 (6 bases). V lost 4 bases and J 4 bases, leaving 17 bases between the germline ends. CDR1 and CDR2 (germline): MRHNA, SNTAGT. The CDR3 covers 15 residues. The chain's CDR3 is CASSAQLGGNYEQYF. CDR3 bases: TGTGCCAGCAGTGCCCAACTAGGGGGAAATTACGAGCAGTACTTC.

The chain is built from TRBV6-5 and TRBJ2-1; TRBD2 aligns across 7 bases. The CDR3 spans 13 residues. The V gene end was trimmed by 6 bases and the J gene end by 3 bases; junction bases not matched to a gene: 2. The germline CDR1 and CDR2 sequences are MNHEY and SVGAGI. This CDR3 reads CASRRGFYNEQFF. CDR3 coding DNA: TGTGCCAGCAGGCGGGGGTTCTACAATGAGCAGTTCTTC.

The genes are TRBV29-1 and TRBJ2-7; TRBD1 aligns across 7 bases. This CDR3 contains 16 residues. Germline V gene sequence: CDR1 SQVTM, CDR2 ANQGSEA. With V trimmed by 4 bases and J by 5 bases, 17 bases remained unmatched. CDR3 loop: CSVVLGSRDRGHEQYF. The CDR3 nucleotides read TGCAGCGTTGTCCTCGGATCCCGGGACAGAGGTCACGAGCAGTACTTC.

This clone has only a few counts. V gene TRBV13 combines with J gene TRBJ2-1; D may be TRBD2 (5 bases). This CDR3 is built from 17 residues. CDR1 and CDR2 from the germline V gene are PRHDT and FYEKMQ (reference sequence). V dropped 0 bases and J dropped 6 bases, with 18 bases sitting between them. The CDR3 DNA reads as TGTGCCAGCAGCTTAGGGCGGCAACTAGTAGCCCTCAATGAGCAGTTCTTC. It is translated as CASSLGRQLVALNEQFF.

J is TRBJ1-1 and V is TRBV4-1, with 7 bases that match TRBD1. V trimming: 4 bases; J trimming: 4 bases; junction bases outside the gene matches: 12. This CDR3 contains 16 residues. Looked up from germline, CDR1 is MGHRA and CDR2 is YSYEKL. This CDR3 is CASSPAGTGVPTEAFF. CDR3 DNA: TGCGCCAGCAGCCCGGCAGGAACAGGGGTTCCCACTGAAGCTTTCTTT.

The rearrangement joins TRBV28 to TRBJ2-7; 10 nucleotides match TRBD1. In germline, CDR1 is MDHEN, CDR2 SYDVKM. V shed 1 base and J 4 bases; nucleotides not matched to a gene: 16. The CDR3 spans 19 residues. The CDR3 loop is CASSLSSAPAGTGVYEQYF. The DNA for the CDR3 is TGTGCCAGCAGTTTATCATCGGCACCTGCCGGGACAGGGGTTTACGAGCAGTACTTC.

The rearrangement joins TRBV5-4 to TRBJ2-7; a weak D match, TRBD2 (7 bases). In germline, CDR1 is SGHNT, CDR2 YYREEE (reference sequence). CDR3 size: 14 residues. V was trimmed by 4 bases and J by 5 bases, leaving 16 bases between them. The CDR3 sequence: CASSGGGGIDEQYF. DNA for the CDR3: TGTGCCAGCAGCGGAGGGGGGGGGATCGACGAGCAGTACTTC.